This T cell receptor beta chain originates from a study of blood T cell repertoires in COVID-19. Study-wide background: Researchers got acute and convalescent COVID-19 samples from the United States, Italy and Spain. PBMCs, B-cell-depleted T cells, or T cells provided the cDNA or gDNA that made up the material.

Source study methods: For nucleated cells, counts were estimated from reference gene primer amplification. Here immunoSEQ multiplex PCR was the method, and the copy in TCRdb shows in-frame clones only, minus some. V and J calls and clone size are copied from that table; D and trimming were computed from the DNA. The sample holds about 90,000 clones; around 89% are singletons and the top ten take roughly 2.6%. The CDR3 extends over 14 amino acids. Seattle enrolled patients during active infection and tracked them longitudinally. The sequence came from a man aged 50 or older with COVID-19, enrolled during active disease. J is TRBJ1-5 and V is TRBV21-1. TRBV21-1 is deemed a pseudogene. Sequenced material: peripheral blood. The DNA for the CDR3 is TGTGCCAGCAGGAAGACGGGTAGCAATCAGCCCCAGCATTTT. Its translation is CASRKTGSNQPQHF.